This T cell receptor beta chain was sequenced during a study of graft-versus-host responses after intestinal transplantation. As for the study in general: Transplantation in recipients was multivisceral, liver-intestinal, or isolated intestinal.

On this clone: Its target is unknown.

Trimming removed 0 bases at V and 5 bases at J, with 5 bases between. The CDR3 totals 12 residues. Germline CDR1 WSHSY, CDR2 SAAADI. Generated by immunoSEQ multiplex PCR, the TCRdb table keeps only in-frame clones and is missing some. Of about 130,000 clones listed, around 94% are singletons. The source of this sequence is a human donor who received an intestinal transplant. Source: unstimulated CD4+ T cells sorted from spleen or lymph node cells, taken before intestinal transplant. The chain uses TRBV10-2 and TRBJ2-7; D gene ambiguous. The CDR3 DNA follows: TGCGCCAGCAGTGAGTCTTCGAACGAGCAGTACTTC. Amino acid sequence: CASSESSNEQYF.